Listed below are T cell receptor beta chains from one sample, sequenced in a study of PD-1 blockade in classical Hodgkin lymphoma. TCRdb keeps only in-frame clones here, not all; method: immunoSEQ multiplex PCR. The sample holds fewer than 20,000 clones, more than 60% seen once. The specimen was CD4+ T cells from blood, collected before the fourth cycle of nivolumab. These receptors were obtained from a human donor with classical Hodgkin lymphoma. CDR3s include the opening cysteine and the closing phenylalanine or tryptophan. D genes are given only for firm matches. Expanded clones get a size class; other rows say once, few or many, or leave the size out.

v_call	j_call	d_call	clone_size	cdr3_nt	cdr3_aa
TRBV5-5	TRBJ2-7	TRBD1	few	TGTGCCAGCAGCTTTGGACAGGGGGTCTACGAGCAGTACTTC	CASSFGQGVYEQYF
TRBV19	TRBJ1-5	TRBD1	few	TGTGCCACCACAGGGGTCAATCAGCCCCAGCATTTT	CATTGVNQPQHF
TRBV19	TRBJ1-2	-	-	TGTGCCAGTAGTAATAGACAGCAAGCTAACTATGGCTACACCTTC	CASSNRQQANYGYTF
TRBV7-9	TRBJ1-1	TRBD1	-	TGTGCCAGCATCTCTAGGGACAGCTACACTGAAGCTTTCTTT	CASISRDSYTEAFF
TRBV5-1	TRBJ1-4	TRBD1	-	TGCGCCAGCAGCCCGACAGGGAATAATGAAAAACTGTTTTTT	CASSPTGNNEKLFF
TRBV5-1	TRBJ2-7	-	-	TGCGCCAGCAGCTTGGGGGGAACGTACGAGCAGTACTTC	CASSLGGTYEQYF
TRBV11-2	TRBJ1-3	-	-	TGTGCCAGCAGCTTAGATATCGTTCATGCGGGAAACACCATATATTTT	CASSLDIVHAGNTIYF
TRBV2	TRBJ2-5	TRBD1	once	TGTGCCAGCAGTGGGGACAGGGGGCGAGAGACCCAGTACTTC	CASSGDRGRETQYF
TRBV27	TRBJ2-7	TRBD2	-	TGTGCCAGCAGTCCAAAAGGACTAGCGGGGATCCGCTACGAGCAGTACTTC	CASSPKGLAGIRYEQYF
TRBV15	TRBJ2-3	-	-	TGTGCCACCAGTGTTTCCGGGGACACAGATACGCAGTATTTT	CATSVSGDTDTQYF
TRBV2	TRBJ2-7	TRBD2	few	TGTGCCAGCAGTGCAGCGGGAGGGCCGAATGAGCAGTACTTC	CASSAAGGPNEQYF
TRBV5-4	TRBJ2-3	TRBD2	-	TGTGCCAGCAGCTCTAGCGGGATCGCAGATACGCAGTATTTT	CASSSSGIADTQYF
TRBV25-1	TRBJ1-1	TRBD1	-	TGTGCCAGCAGTGTAGCAGGGGGCACTGAAGCTTTCTTT	CASSVAGGTEAFF
TRBV18	TRBJ2-7	TRBD1	-	TGTGCCAGCTCACACCGGGACAGGGGCAACTACGAGCAGTACTTC	CASSHRDRGNYEQYF
TRBV18	TRBJ1-1	-	-	TGTGCCAGCTCACAACAGACTAACACTGAAGCTTTCTTT	CASSQQTNTEAFF
TRBV2	TRBJ2-2	-	-	TGTGCCAGCCGCCTTTACACCGGGGAGCTGTTTTTT	CASRLYTGELFF
TRBV4-1	TRBJ1-2	-	-	TGCGCCAGCAGCCAAGGGGATATTAGGGAGGACAATGGCTACACCTTC	CASSQGDIREDNGYTF
TRBV6-5	TRBJ2-7	TRBD1	few	TGTGCCAGCATGGTACAGGGGAGCTCCTACGAGCAGTACTTC	CASMVQGSSYEQYF
TRBV18	TRBJ2-2	-	-	TGTGCCAGCTCACACCCAACAGAGAACACCGGGGAGCTGTTTTTT	CASSHPTENTGELFF
TRBV5-1	TRBJ1-4	TRBD1	-	TGCGCCAGCAGGACCGGGACAGGGGGTGAAAAACTGTTTTTT	CASRTGTGGEKLFF
TRBV5-1	TRBJ2-5	-	-	TGCGCCTCCAACGTAGGGGAAGAGACCCAGTACTTC	CASNVGEETQYF
TRBV6-1	TRBJ2-7	-	-	TGTGCCAGCAGAGATACCGGGACTGTTGGGGAGCAGTACTTC	CASRDTGTVGEQYF
TRBV19	TRBJ2-3	TRBD2	-	TGTGCCAGTAGCCTAAGCGGGAGGGCGCGCGCAGATACGCAGTATTTT	CASSLSGRARADTQYF
TRBV5-6	TRBJ2-7	-	-	TGTGCCAGCAGCTTAGGGAACGAGCAGTACTTC	CASSLGNEQYF
TRBV28	TRBJ1-1	-	-	TGTGCCAGCACCCACGAAACAACAGGGAGCACTGAAGCTTTCTTT	CASTHETTGSTEAFF
TRBV5-8	TRBJ1-4	TRBD1	-	TGTGCCAGCAGCTTTTCAGGGGGGGCAAATGAAAAACTGTTTTTT	CASSFSGGANEKLFF
TRBV27	TRBJ2-1	TRBD2	-	TGTGCCAGCAGCCTTCGGGGTAGCGGGGTTGAGCAGTTCTTC	CASSLRGSGVEQFF
TRBV5-1	TRBJ2-5	TRBD2	-	TGCGCCAGCAGCAGCGGGACTAGTCAGCAAGAGACCCAGTACTTC	CASSSGTSQQETQYF
TRBV2	TRBJ2-5	TRBD2	-	TGTGCCAGCAGTGAAGGGGGAGCGGGAGGGCAAGAGACCCAGTACTTC	CASSEGGAGGQETQYF
TRBV15	TRBJ1-3	TRBD1	once	TGTGCCACCAGCAGAGAAATTTCCGGGACAGGTGTCCGAAACACCATATATTTT	CATSREISGTGVRNTIYF
TRBV5-4	TRBJ1-6	-	once	TGTGCCAGCAGGCGTTCTCAGGGGTCCGTCAATTCACCCCTCCACTTT	CASRRSQGSVNSPLHF
TRBV7-7	TRBJ2-5	-	-	TGTGCCAGCAGCTTAGGACTGGGCCAAGAGACCCAGTACTTC	CASSLGLGQETQYF
TRBV28	TRBJ2-2	-	-	TGTGCCAGCAAAACCGGGACCGGGGAGCTGTTTTTT	CASKTGTGELFF
TRBV7-6	TRBJ2-5	-	-	TGTGCCAGCAGCTTACATCCCCCGGAGACCCAGTACTTC	CASSLHPPETQYF
TRBV28	TRBJ2-5	-	-	TGTGCCAGCAGTAATAGTGAGACCCAGTACTTC	CASSNSETQYF
TRBV5-4	TRBJ2-2	-	-	TGTGCCAGCAGTCGCGAGTCCGGGGAGCTGTTTTTT	CASSRESGELFF
TRBV5-1	TRBJ2-1	-	few	TGCGCCAGCAGCTTGGCCGGGACCAATGAGCAGTTCTTC	CASSLAGTNEQFF
TRBV25-1	TRBJ2-2	-	-	TGTGCCAGCGTCGGGCGGACGAACACCGGGGAGCTGTTTTTT	CASVGRTNTGELFF
TRBV4-1	TRBJ2-1	-	-	TGCGCCAGCAGCCTTACAGGGAACAATGAGCAGTTCTTC	CASSLTGNNEQFF
TRBV6-1	TRBJ2-1	TRBD2	-	TGTGCCACCGGACTAGCGCGGAATGAGCAGTTCTTC	CATGLARNEQFF
TRBV6-1	TRBJ2-7	-	-	TGTGCCAGCACCCCCGGGCCCTACGAGCAGTACTTC	CASTPGPYEQYF
TRBV29-1	TRBJ2-5	TRBD1	-	TGCAGCGTGCAACGGGACAGGAGCAAGACGCCCCAGTACTTC	CSVQRDRSKTPQYF
TRBV5-5	TRBJ1-5	-	few	TGTGCCAGCAGCTTGGTTGGTCCTCAGCCCCAGCATTTT	CASSLVGPQPQHF
TRBV18	TRBJ2-7	-	-	TGTGCCAGCTCTCCGGGTGAAGACGAGCAGTACTTC	CASSPGEDEQYF
TRBV9	TRBJ2-3	TRBD2	-	TGTGCCAGCAGCGTTGGGACTAGCGGGGATGATACGCAGTATTTT	CASSVGTSGDDTQYF
TRBV2	TRBJ2-2	-	-	TGTGCCAGCAGGGCAAACGGCCCCGGGGAGCTGTTTTTT	CASRANGPGELFF
TRBV11-2	TRBJ2-2	-	-	TGTGCCAGCAGCTTAGGGGTTACCGGGGAGCTGTTTTTT	CASSLGVTGELFF
TRBV5-6	TRBJ2-6	-	-	TGTGCCAGCAGCTTAAGGGACATACTATCCTCTGGGGCCAACGTCCTGACTTTC	CASSLRDILSSGANVLTF